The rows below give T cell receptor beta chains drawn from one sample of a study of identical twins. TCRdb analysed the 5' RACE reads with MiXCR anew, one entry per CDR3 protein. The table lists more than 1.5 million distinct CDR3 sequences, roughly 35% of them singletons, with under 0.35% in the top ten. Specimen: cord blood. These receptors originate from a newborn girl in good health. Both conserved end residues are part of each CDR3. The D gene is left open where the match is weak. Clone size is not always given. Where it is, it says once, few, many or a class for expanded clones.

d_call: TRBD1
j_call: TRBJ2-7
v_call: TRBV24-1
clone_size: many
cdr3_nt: TGTGCCACCAGCGGGACAGGACGCTACGAGCAGTACTTC
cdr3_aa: CATSGTGRYEQYF

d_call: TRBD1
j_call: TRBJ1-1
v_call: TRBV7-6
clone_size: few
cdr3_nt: TGTGCCAGCAGCTCCCAGAGGGGGCGGTCCACTGAAGCTTTCTTT
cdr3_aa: CASSSQRGRSTEAFF

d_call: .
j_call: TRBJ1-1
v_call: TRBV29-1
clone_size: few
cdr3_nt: TGCAGCGGAGGGCGGGGCACTGAAGCTTTCTTT
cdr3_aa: CSGGRGTEAFF

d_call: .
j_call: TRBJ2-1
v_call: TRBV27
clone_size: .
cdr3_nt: TGTGCCAGCACCCACCTGACTAGTTCGAATGAGCAGTTCTTC
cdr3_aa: CASTHLTSSNEQFF

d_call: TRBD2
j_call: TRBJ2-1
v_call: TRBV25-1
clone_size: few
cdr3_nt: TGTGCCAGCAGTGGTCCTAGCGGGGGGGCTTGGAGTGAGCAGTTCTTC
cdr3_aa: CASSGPSGGAWSEQFF

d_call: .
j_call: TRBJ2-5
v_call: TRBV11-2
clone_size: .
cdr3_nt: TGTGCCAGCAGCGGGGGCTCGGACCACTTCAGAGAGACCCAGTACTTC
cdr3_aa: CASSGGSDHFRETQYF

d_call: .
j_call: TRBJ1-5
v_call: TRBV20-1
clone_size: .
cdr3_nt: TGCAGTGCTAGAGATGTGGGGTCCGATCAGCCCCAGCATTTT
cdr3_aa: CSARDVGSDQPQHF

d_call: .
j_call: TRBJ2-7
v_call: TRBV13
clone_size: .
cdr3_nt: TGTGCCAGCAGCTCGGGAGCACCATACAATGAGCAGTACTTC
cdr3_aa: CASSSGAPYNEQYF

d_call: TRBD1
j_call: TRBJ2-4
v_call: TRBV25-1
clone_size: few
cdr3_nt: TGTGCCAGCAGTGCCCGGACAGGGGGCATTCAGTACTTC
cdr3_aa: CASSARTGGIQYF

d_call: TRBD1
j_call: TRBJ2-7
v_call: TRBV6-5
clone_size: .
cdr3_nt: TGTGCCAGCAAACAGGGGTCCTACGAGCAGTACTTC
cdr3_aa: CASKQGSYEQYF

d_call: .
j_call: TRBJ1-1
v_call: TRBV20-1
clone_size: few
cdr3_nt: TGCAGTGCTAGAGATCGGGGATTTGAAGCTTTCTTT
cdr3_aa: CSARDRGFEAFF

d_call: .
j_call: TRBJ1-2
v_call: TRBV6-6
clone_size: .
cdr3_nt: TGTGCCAGCGGCACCGCGGGATCCGGCTACACCTTC
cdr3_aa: CASGTAGSGYTF

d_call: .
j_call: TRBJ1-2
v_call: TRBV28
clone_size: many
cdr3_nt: TGTGCCAGCAGTTTAATCCGGGATCGCTACACCTTC
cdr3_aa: CASSLIRDRYTF

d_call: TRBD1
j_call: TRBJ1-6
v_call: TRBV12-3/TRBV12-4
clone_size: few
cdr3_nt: TGTGCCAGCAGCGGACAGGGGTTAAATTCACCCCTCCACTTT
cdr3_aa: CASSGQGLNSPLHF

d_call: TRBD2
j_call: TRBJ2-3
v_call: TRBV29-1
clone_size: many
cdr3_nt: TGCAGCGTTGAATCTAGCGGGAGAGTGGCAGATACGCAGTATTTT
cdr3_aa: CSVESSGRVADTQYF

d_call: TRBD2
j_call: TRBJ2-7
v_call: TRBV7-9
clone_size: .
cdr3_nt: TGTGCCAGCAGCCGGCCGGGACTAGCGTCCTACGAGCAGTACTTC
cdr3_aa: CASSRPGLASYEQYF

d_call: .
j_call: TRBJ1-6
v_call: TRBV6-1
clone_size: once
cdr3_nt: TGTGCCAGCATTCAGGGGAGTTCTCATAATTCACCCCTCCACTTT
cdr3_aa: CASIQGSSHNSPLHF

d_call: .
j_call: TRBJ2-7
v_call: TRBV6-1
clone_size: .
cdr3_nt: TGTGCCAGCAGACTAACGACAGTAAACCCCTACGAGCAGTACTTC
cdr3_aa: CASRLTTVNPYEQYF

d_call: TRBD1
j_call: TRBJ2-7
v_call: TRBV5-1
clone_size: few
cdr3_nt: TGCGCCAGCAGCTGGGGGACAGAGAGCTCCTACGAGCAGTACTTC
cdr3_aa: CASSWGTESSYEQYF

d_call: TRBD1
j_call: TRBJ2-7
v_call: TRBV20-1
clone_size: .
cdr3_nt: TGCAGTGCTAGGGTCCGACGGGACAGCTTTTCCTACGAGCAGTACTTC
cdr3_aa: CSARVRRDSFSYEQYF

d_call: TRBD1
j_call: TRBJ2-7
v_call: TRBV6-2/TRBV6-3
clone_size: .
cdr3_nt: TGTGCCAGCAGTTACTTGGGCAGGGGGAACGAGCAGTACTTC
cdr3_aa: CASSYLGRGNEQYF

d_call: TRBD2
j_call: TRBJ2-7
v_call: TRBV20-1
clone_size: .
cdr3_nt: TGCAGTGCCGAGCCGGGACTAGCGAATGAGCAGTACTTC
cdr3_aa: CSAEPGLANEQYF

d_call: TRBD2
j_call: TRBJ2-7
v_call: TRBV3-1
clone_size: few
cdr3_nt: TGTGCCAGCAGCCAAGTTAGCGGGGGGTTCGACGAGCAGTACTTC
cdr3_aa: CASSQVSGGFDEQYF

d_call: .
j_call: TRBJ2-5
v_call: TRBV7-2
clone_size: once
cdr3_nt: TGTGCCAGCAGCTTGATCGCGGGATCCAATGAGCAGTACTTC
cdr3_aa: CASSLIAGSNEQYF

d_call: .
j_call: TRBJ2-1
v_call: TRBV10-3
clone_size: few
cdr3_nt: TGTGCCATCAGTGACTCGACGACAGGTGAGCAGTTCTTC
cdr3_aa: CAISDSTTGEQFF

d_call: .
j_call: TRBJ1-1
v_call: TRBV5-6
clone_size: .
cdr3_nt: TGTGCCAGCAGCTTGAGGTATGACACTGAAGCTTTCTTT
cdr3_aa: CASSLRYDTEAFF

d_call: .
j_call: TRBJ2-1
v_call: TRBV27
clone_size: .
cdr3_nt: TGTGCCAGCACCCTCGGCAGGGGGGGCAATGAGCAGTTCTTC
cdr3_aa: CASTLGRGGNEQFF

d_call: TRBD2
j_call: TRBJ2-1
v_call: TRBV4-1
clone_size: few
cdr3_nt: TGCGCCAGCAGCCAAGATCGGGAGCGGGGGGACAATGAGCAGTTCTTC
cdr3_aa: CASSQDRERGDNEQFF

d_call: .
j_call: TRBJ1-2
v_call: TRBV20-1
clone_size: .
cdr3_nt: TGCAGTGTTTTCCGAGGGGCGCTGGGCTACACCTTC
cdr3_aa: CSVFRGALGYTF

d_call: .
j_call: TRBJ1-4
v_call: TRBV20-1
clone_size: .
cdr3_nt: TGCAGTGCCAGCCAGGGCGGGGAAAAACTGTTTTTT
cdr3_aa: CSASQGGEKLFF

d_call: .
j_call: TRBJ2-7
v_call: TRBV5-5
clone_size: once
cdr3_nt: TGTGCCAGCAGCCCTTTGGGGGAATCGAGCTACGAGCAGTACTTC
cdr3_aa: CASSPLGESSYEQYF

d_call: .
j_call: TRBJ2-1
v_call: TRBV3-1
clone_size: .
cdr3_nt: TGTGCCAGCAGCCAAAACAGGCCTGACAATGAGCAGTTCTTC
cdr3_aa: CASSQNRPDNEQFF

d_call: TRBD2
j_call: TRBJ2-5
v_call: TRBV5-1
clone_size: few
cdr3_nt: TGCGCCAGCAGCCGTCGGACTAGTGTGGAGACCCAGTACTTC
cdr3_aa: CASSRRTSVETQYF

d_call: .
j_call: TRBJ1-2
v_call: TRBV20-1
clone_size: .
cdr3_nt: TGCAGTGCTAGAGATCTCCGGGGAGACTATGGCTACACCTTC
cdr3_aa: CSARDLRGDYGYTF

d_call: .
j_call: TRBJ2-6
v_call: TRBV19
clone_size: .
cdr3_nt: TGTGCCAGTAGTCCAGCCCTAGCCGCTGGGGCCAACGTCCTGACTTTC
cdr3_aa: CASSPALAAGANVLTF

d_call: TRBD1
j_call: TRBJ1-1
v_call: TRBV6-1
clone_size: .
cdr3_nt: TGTGCCAGCAGGGGATTTGACAGGGGGAACACTGAAGCTTTCTTT
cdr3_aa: CASRGFDRGNTEAFF

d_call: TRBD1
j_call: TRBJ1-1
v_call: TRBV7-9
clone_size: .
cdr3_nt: TGTGCCAGCAGCTTAGCGCAGGGGGCAGCTTTCTTT
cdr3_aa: CASSLAQGAAFF

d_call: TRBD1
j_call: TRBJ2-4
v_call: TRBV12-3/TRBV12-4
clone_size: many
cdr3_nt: TGTGCCAGCAGCCCACAGGGGGGAAAAAACATTCAGTACTTC
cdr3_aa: CASSPQGGKNIQYF

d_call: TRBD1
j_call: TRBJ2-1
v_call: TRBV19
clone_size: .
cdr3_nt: TGTGCCAGTGCAATCGCGACAGGGGGGGACAATGAGCAGTTCTTC
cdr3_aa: CASAIATGGDNEQFF

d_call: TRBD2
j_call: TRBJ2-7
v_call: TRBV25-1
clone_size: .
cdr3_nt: TGTGCCAGCAGTCGTAAGGGACTACCGTACGAGCAGTACTTC
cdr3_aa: CASSRKGLPYEQYF

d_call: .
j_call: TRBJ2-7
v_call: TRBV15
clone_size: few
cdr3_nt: TGTGCCACCAGCAGAGCTCGGGCGGGTGACTCCTACGAGCAGTACTTC
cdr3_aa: CATSRARAGDSYEQYF

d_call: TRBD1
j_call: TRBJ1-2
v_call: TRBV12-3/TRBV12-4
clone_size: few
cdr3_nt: TGTGCCAGCAGTTTAGGCGGGACAGGGGGAGGTGGCTACACCTTC
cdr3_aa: CASSLGGTGGGGYTF

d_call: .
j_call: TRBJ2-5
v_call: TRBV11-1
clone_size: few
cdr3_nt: TGTGCCAGCAGCTTAGTTGATGGAGAGACCCAGTACTTC
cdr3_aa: CASSLVDGETQYF

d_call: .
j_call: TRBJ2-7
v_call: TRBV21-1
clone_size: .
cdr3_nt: TGTGCCAGCAGCAAAGGAGCTAGCGAGACCTACGAGCAGTACTTC
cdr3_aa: CASSKGASETYEQYF

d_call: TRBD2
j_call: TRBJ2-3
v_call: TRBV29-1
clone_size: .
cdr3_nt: TGCAGCGTTGAACCGGCTAGCGGGAGGGCGGGTACAAATACGCAGTATTTT
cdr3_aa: CSVEPASGRAGTNTQYF

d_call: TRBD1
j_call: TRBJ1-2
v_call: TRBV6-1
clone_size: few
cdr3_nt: TGTGCCAGCAGCATACGGACAGGGGATAATGGCTACACCTTC
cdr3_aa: CASSIRTGDNGYTF

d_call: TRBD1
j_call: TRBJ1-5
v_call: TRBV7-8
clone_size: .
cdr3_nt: TGTGCCAGCAGCTTAGAAGGAGACAGGGGACAGCCCCAGCATTTT
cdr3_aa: CASSLEGDRGQPQHF

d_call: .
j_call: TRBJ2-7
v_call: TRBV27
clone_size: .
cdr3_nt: TGTGCCAGCAGTGTAGACCGGGTCTCCTACGAGCAGTACTTC
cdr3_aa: CASSVDRVSYEQYF

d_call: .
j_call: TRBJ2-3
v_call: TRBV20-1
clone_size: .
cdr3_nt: TGCAGTGCTAGAGAAAGCGATACGCAGTATTTT
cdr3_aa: CSARESDTQYF

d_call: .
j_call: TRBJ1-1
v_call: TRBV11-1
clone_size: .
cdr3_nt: TGTGCCAGCAGCCGAGGGCCAATTAACACTGAAGCTTTCTTT
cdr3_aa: CASSRGPINTEAFF

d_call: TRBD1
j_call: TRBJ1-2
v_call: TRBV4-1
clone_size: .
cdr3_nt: TGCGCCAGCAGCCAGGCTAAACTGACAGGGTATGGCTACACCTTC
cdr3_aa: CASSQAKLTGYGYTF

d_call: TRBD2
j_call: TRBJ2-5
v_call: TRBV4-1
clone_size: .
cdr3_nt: TGCGCCAGCAGCCAAGTTGGTTTGAGCGGGGGGACCTACAATGAGCAGTACTTC
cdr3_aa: CASSQVGLSGGTYNEQYF

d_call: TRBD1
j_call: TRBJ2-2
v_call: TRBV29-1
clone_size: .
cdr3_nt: TGCAGCGTTGGATTACGGGGACAGGCGAACACCGGGGAGCTGTTTTTT
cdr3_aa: CSVGLRGQANTGELFF

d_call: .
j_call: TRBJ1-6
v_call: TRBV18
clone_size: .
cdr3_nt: TGTGCCAGCTCACCGGGGTTTCTTCACTTCTATAATTCACCCCCCCACTTT
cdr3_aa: CASSPGFLHFYNSPPHF

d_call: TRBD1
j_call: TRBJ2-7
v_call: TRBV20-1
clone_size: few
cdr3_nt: TGCAGTGCTGCGGACAGGGAATTGATCTACGAGCAGTACTTC
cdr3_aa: CSAADRELIYEQYF

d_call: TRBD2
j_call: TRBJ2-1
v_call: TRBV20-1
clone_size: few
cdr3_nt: TGCAGTGCTAGAGCCGCTAGCGGGAGCCTCAATGAGCAGTTCTTC
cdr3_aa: CSARAASGSLNEQFF

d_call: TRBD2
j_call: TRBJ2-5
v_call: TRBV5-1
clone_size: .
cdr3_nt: TGCGCCAGCAGCTCTACTAGCGGGGCCGTCGGGGCCCAGTACTTC
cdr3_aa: CASSSTSGAVGAQYF

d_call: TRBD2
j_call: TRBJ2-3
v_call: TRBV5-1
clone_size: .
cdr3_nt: TGCGCCAGCAGCTTGGTAGCGGGGGGGCGTGGCACAGATACGCAGTATTTT
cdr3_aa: CASSLVAGGRGTDTQYF

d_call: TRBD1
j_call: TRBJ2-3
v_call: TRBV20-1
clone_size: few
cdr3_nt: TGCAGTGCTACCCTGCGGACAGGGGGATTTTACCTTAGCACAGATACGCAGTATTTT
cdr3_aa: CSATLRTGGFYLSTDTQYF